Described below is a single T cell receptor beta chain sequence and its context. Its antigen is not known. 13 Jbeta primers and 60 Vbeta primers were used for the PCR. Profiled with immunoSEQ multiplex PCR; TCRdb holds only in-frame clones, not every one. The data contain roughly 250,000 clones, 70% to 90% of them seen just once; the ten biggest clones take up about 2%. The data originate from a study of cytomegalovirus exposure and HLA in healthy donors. Study-wide findings and caveats: In an earlier analysis, most TCR beta V segments were productive about 87% or about 30% of the time. Further analysis, carried out later, found HLA-associated TCR beta chains more clonally expanded than equally common other chains. Presence/absence analyses rested on an assumption that sequencing depth was roughly uniform across donors.

Whereas donors were nominally healthy upon sampling, unrecorded immune exposures were probable. What was sequenced was PBMCs. This TCR was recovered from a middle-aged woman in good health and CMV-seropositive.

The CDR3 DNA is TGTGCCAGCAGTCTTCCAGGGGACCCCACAGATACGCAGTATTTT. It is translated as CASSLPGDPTDTQYF. V usage is TRBV28 and J usage is TRBJ2-3, with D tentatively TRBD1 (6 bases). CDR1 and CDR2 from the germline V gene are MDHEN and SYDVKM. This CDR3 is built from 15 residues. The V gene lost 5 bases and the J gene lost 2 bases, with 14 bases spanning the gap. The whole variable domain, filled in from reference TRBV28 and TRBJ2-3, reads DVKVTQSSRYLVKRTGEKVFLECVQDMDHENMFWYRQDPGLGLRLIYFSYDVKMKEKGDIPEGYSVSREKKERFSLILESASTNQTSMYLCASSLPGDPTDTQYFGPGTRLTVL.